The clone carrying this TCR beta chain was seen many times. One entry per CDR3 protein results from TCRdb running MiXCR on the 5' RACE reads. The sample has approximately 100,000 distinct CDR3 sequences, 3% to 4.5% seen once. The data stem from a study of neurological immune-mediated disorders. Overall study context: A relapsing-remitting course was seen in about 90% of the roughly 34 multiple sclerosis patients and a secondary progressive course in 3.

Germline V gene sequence: CDR1 SGHVS, CDR2 FQNEAQ. The CDR3 extends over 16 amino acids. V was pared by 6 bases and J by 0 bases, with 15 bases between. The rearrangement uses TRBV7-8 and TRBJ2-1; TRBD1 or TRBD2 may be the D gene (5 bases each). Sequencing used PBMCs. The origin of this receptor is a woman aged 45-59 years with multiple sclerosis. CDR3 protein: CASRRGASSSYNEQFF. The CDR3 coding sequence is TGTGCCAGCAGGAGAGGGGCTTCCAGCTCCTACAATGAGCAGTTCTTC.